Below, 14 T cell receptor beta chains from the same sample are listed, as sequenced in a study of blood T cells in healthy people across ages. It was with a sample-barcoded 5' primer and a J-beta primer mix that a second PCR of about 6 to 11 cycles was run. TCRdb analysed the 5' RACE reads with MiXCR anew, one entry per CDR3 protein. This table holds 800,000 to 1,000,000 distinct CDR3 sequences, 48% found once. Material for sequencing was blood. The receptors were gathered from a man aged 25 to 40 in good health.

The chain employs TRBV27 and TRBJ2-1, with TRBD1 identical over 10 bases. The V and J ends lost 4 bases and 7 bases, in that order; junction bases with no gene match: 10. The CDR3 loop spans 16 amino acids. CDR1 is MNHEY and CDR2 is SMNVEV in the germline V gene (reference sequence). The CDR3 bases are TGTGCCAGCAGTTCAAGGACAGGGGGATCGGTTAATGAGCAGTTCTTC. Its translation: CASSSRTGGSVNEQFF.

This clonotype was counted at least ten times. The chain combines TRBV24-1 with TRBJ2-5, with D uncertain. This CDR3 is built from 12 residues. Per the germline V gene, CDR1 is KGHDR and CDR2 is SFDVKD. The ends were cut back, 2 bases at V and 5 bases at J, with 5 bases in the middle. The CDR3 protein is CATSDSVETQYF. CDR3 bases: TGTGCCACCAGTGATTCAGTCGAGACCCAGTACTTC.

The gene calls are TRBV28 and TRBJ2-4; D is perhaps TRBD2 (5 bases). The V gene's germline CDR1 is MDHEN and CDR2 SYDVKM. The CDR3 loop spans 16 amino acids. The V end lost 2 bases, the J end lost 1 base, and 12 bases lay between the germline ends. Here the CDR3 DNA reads TGTGCCAGCAGTTTACTCAACGGCGGGGCCAAAAACATTCAGTACTTC. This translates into CASSLLNGGAKNIQYF.

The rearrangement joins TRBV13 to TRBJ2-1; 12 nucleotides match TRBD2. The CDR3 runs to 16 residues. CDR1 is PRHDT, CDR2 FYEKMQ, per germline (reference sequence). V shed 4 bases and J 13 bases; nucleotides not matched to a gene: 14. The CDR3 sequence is CASSSWTSGAPCRQFF. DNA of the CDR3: TGTGCCAGCAGCTCCTGGACTAGCGGGGCCCCCTGTCGCCAGTTCTTC.

The DNA of the CDR3 is TGTGCCACCAGTGGTTTTCCGGGACAGGGGAACGAGCAGTACTTC. Its translation is CATSGFPGQGNEQYF. This chain uses TRBV24-1 with TRBJ2-4; 10 positions agree with TRBD1. The DNA end lines up better with TRBJ2-7; the J call may be wrong. Looked up from germline, CDR1 is KGHDR and CDR2 is SFDVKD. The CDR3 covers 15 residues.

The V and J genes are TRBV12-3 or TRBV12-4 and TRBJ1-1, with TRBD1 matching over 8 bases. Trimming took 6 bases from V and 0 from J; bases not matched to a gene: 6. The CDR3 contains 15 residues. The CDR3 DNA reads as TGTGCCAGCAGCGCAGGGGGCGGCATGAACACTGAAGCTTTCTTT. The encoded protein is CASSAGGGMNTEAFF.

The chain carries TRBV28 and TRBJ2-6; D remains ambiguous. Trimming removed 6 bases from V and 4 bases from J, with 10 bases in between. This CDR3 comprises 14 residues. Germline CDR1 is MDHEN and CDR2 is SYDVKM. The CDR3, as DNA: TGTGCCAGCAGCCCGGCGCAAGGGGCCAACGTCCTGACTTTC. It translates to CASSPAQGANVLTF.

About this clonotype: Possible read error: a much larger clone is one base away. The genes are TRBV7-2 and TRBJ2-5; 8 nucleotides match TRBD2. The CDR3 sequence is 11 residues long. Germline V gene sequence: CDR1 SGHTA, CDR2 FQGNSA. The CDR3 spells CAISLGLVEYF. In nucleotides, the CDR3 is TGTGCCATCAGCTTGGGACTAGTGGAGTACTTC.

Here the CDR3 DNA reads TGTGCCAGCAGTTCGGGACAGGGAACGCATGTGAACACTGAAGCTTTCTTT. The encoded protein is CASSSGQGTHVNTEAFF. The rearrangement uses TRBV28 and TRBJ1-1, with TRBD1 matching 9 bases. This CDR3 is built from 17 residues. The J segment lost 0 bases and the V segment lost 4 bases, leaving 9 bases of the junction unmatched. Per the germline V gene, CDR1 is MDHEN and CDR2 is SYDVKM.

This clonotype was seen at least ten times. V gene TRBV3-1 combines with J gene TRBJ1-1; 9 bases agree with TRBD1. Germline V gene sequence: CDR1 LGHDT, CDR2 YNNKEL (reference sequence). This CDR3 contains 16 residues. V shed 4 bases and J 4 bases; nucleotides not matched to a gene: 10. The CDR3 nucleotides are TGTGCCAGCAGCCCTAGAACTGGGACAGGGAGCACTGAAGCTTTCTTT. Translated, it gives CASSPRTGTGSTEAFF.

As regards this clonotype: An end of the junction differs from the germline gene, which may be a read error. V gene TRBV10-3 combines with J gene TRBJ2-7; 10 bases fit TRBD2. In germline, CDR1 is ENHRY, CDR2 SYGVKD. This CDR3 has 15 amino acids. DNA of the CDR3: TGTGCCGTCAGTGAGAGCGGGGGGGCAATCTACGAGCAGTACTTC. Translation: CAVSESGGAIYEQYF.

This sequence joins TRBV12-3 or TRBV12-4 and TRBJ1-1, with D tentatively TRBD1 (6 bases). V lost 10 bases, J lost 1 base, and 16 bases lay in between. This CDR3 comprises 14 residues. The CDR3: CAILEATGNTEAFF. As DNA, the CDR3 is TGTGCCATCTTGGAAGCGACAGGGAACACTGAAGCTTTCTTT.

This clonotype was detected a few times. CDR3 loop: CATSDFTTSVDTQYF. The DNA of the CDR3 is TGTGCCACCAGTGATTTTACGACTAGCGTCGATACGCAGTATTTT. The V call is TRBV24-1, the J call TRBJ2-3; 8 bases are shared with TRBD2. V shed 1 base and J 6 bases; nucleotides not matched to a gene: 5. The CDR3 is 15 amino acids. Germline values: CDR1 KGHDR, CDR2 SFDVKD.

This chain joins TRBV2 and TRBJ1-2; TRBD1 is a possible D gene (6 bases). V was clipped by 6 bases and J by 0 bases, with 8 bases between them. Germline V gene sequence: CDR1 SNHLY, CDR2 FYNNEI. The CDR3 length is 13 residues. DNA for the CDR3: TGTGCCAGCAGACAGGGCGCTAACTATGGCTACACCTTC. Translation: CASRQGANYGYTF.